The present entry profiles one TCR beta chain with its context. The record originates from a study of CD8 T cells in Susac syndrome. Reverse transcription of about 0.45 to 1 ug RNA used random hexamers. Amplification of TCR beta CDR3 used immunoSEQ multiplex PCR across 54 Vbeta and 13 Jbeta. TCRdb re-analysed the immunoSEQ multiplex PCR reads in MiXCR, keeping a single row per CDR3 protein. The sample yields 150,000 or so distinct CDR3 sequences, roughly 95% seen once. Susac syndrome patients met recently defined diagnostic criteria for definite or probable disease. CDR1 and CDR2 (germline): MNHEY, SMNVEV (reference sequence). V lost 5 bases to trimming and J lost 7 bases, with 21 bases between them. This CDR3 is 16 amino acids long.

This clonotype was sampled from a human donor with Susac syndrome. The sample was CD4+ T cells from PBMCs. The chain uses TRBV27 and TRBJ1-5; the D gene is possibly TRBD1 (5 bases). CDR3 sequence (DNA): TGTGCCAGCAGTCCCTCACACGAGGGGAAAAGACAGCCCCAGCATTTT. As protein: CASSPSHEGKRQPQHF.